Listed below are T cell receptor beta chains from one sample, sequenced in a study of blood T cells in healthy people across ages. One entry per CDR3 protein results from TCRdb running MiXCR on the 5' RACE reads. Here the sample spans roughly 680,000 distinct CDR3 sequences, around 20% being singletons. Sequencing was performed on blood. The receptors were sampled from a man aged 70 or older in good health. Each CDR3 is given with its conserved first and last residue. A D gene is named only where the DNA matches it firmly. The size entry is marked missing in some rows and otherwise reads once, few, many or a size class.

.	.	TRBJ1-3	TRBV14	CASSPRRGNSGNTIYF	TGTGCCAGCAGCCCACGGCGGGGGAACTCTGGAAACACCATATATTTT
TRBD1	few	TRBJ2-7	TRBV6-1	CASSRTDRAYEQYF	TGTGCCAGCAGTAGGACGGACAGGGCCTACGAGCAGTACTTC
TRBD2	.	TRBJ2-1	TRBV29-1	CSVGLAGDEREQFF	TGCAGCGTTGGACTAGCGGGAGACGAGCGCGAGCAGTTCTTC
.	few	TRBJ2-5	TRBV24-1	CATSDNRFRETQYF	TGTGCCACCAGTGACAACAGGTTTCGAGAGACCCAGTACTTC
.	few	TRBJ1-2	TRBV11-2	CASSRHPVYGYTF	TGTGCCAGCAGCCGCCACCCTGTCTATGGCTACACCTTC
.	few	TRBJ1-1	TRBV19	CAVRRANTEAFF	TGTGCCGTTAGGAGGGCGAACACTGAAGCTTTCTTT
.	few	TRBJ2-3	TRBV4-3	CASSQGRFADTQYF	TGCGCCAGCAGCCAAGGGAGGTTTGCAGATACGCAGTATTTT
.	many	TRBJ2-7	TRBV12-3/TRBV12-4	CASSRTVYEQYF	TGTGCCAGCAGTCGGACAGTCTACGAGCAGTACTTC
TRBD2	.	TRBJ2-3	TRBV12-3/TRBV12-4	CASSLVTSGRADTQYF	TGTGCCAGCAGTCTTGTGACTAGCGGGAGAGCAGATACGCAGTATTTT
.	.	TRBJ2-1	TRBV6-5	CAPQTYNEQLF	TGTGCCCCCCAGACTTACAATGAGCAGCTCTTC
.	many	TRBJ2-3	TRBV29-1	CSASKGHTDTQYF	TGCAGCGCCTCGAAGGGCCACACAGATACGCAGTATTTT
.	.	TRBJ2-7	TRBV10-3	CAISERTSYEQYF	TGTGCCATCAGTGAGCGGACCTCCTACGAGCAGTACTTC
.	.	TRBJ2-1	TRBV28	CASSLVASWQFF	TGTGCCAGCAGTTTGGTGGCTTCCTGGCAGTTCTTC
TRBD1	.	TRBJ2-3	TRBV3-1	CASKDRGSTDTQYF	TGTGCCAGCAAGGACAGGGGTAGCACAGATACGCAGTATTTT
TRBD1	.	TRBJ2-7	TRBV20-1	CSASNGSGQGFHEQYF	TGCAGTGCTAGTAACGGTTCGGGACAGGGGTTCCACGAGCAGTACTTC
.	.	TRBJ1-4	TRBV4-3	CASSQELREEKLFF	TGCGCCAGCAGCCAAGAACTCCGGGAGGAAAAACTGTTTTTT